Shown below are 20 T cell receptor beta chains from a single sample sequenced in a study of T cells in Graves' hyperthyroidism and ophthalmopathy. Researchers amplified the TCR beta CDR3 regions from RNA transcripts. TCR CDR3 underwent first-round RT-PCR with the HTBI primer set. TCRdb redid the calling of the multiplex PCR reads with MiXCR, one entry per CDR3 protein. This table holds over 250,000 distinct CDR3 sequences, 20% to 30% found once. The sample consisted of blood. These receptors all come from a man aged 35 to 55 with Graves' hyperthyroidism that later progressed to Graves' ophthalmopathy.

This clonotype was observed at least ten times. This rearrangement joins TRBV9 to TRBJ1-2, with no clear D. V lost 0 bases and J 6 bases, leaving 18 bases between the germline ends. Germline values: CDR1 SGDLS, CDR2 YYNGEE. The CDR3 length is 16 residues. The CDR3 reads CASSVGSWVDPNGYTF. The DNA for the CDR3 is TGTGCCAGCAGCGTAGGGTCCTGGGTGGATCCGAATGGCTACACCTTC.

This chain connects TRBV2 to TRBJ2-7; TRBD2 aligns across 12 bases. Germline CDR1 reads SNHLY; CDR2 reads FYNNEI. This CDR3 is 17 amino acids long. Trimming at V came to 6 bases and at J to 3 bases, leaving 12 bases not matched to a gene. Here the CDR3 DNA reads TGTGCCAGCAGCCCGGGCCTAGCGGGAGGGGGACACTACGAGCAGTACTTC. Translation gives CASSPGLAGGGHYEQYF.

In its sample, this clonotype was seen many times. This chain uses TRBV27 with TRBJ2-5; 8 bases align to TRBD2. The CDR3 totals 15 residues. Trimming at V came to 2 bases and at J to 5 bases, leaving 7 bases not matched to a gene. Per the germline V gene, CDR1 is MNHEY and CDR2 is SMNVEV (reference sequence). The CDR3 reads CASSLLSGSWETQYF. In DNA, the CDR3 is TGTGCCAGCAGTTTACTCAGCGGGAGCTGGGAGACCCAGTACTTC.

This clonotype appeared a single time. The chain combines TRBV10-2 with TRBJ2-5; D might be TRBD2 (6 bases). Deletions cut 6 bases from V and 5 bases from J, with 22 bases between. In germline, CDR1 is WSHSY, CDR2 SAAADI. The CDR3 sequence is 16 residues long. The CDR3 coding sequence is TGCGCCAGCAGGGCCCTCGGGACTCAAGGTGGGGAGACCCAGTACTTC. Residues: CASRALGTQGGETQYF.

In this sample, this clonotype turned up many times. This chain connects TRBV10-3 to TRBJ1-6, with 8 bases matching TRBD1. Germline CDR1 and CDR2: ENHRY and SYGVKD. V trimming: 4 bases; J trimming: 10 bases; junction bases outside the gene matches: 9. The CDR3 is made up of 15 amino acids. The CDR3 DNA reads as TGTGCCATCAGTGCGCAGGGGGCAGAAGGATCACCCCTCCACTTT. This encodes CAISAQGAEGSPLHF.

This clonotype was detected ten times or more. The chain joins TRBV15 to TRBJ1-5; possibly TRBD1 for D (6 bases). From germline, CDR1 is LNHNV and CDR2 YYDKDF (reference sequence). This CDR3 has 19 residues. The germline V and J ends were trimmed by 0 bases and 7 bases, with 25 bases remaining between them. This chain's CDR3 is CATSRDRSAGATLGQPQHF. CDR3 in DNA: TGTGCCACCAGCAGAGATCGGAGCGCAGGGGCCACGTTGGGACAGCCCCAGCATTTT.

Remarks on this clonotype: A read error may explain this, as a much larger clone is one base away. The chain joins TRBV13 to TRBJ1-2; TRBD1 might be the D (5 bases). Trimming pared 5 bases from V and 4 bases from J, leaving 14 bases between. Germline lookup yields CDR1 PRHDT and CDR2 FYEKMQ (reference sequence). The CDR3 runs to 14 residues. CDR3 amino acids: CASSHGIGVYGYTF. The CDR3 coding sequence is TGTGCCAGCAGCCACGGGATAGGGGTCTATGGCTACACCTTC.

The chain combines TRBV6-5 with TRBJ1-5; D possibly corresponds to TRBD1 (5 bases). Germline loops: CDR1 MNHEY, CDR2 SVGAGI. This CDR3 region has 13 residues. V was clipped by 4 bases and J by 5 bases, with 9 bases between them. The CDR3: CASSSRDDQPQHF. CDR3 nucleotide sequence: TGTGCCAGCAGTTCCAGGGATGATCAGCCCCAGCATTTT.

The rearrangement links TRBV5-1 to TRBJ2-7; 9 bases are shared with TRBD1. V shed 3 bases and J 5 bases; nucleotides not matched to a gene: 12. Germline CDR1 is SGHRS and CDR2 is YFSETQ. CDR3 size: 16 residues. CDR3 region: CASSSSPGQGFHEQYF. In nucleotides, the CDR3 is TGCGCCAGCAGCTCATCCCCGGGACAGGGTTTCCACGAGCAGTACTTC. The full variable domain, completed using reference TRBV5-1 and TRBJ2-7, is KAGVTQTPRYLIKTRGQQVTLSCSPISGHRSVSWYQQTPGQGLQFLFEYFSETQRNKGNFPGRFSGRQFSNSRSEMNVSTLELGDSALYLCASSSSPGQGFHEQYFGPGTRLTVT.

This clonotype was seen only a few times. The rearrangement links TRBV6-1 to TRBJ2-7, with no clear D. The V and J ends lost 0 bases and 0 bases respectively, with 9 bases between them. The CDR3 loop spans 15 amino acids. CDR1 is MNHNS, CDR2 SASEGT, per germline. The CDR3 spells CASSEAPTFSYEQYF. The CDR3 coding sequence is TGTGCCAGCAGTGAAGCACCCACCTTCTCCTACGAGCAGTACTTC.

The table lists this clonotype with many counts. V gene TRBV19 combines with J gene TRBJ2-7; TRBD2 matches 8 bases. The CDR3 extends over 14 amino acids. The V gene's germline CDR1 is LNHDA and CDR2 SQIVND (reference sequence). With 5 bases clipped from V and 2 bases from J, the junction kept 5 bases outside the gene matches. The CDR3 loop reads CASSLSGNAYEQYF. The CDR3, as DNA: TGTGCCAGTAGTCTTAGCGGGAATGCCTACGAGCAGTACTTC.

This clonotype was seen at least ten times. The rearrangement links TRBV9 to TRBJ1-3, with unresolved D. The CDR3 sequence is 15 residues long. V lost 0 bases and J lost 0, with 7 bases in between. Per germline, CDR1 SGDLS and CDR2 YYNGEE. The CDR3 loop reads CASSVDQVSGNTIYF. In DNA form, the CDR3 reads TGTGCCAGCAGCGTAGATCAGGTCTCTGGAAACACCATATATTTT.

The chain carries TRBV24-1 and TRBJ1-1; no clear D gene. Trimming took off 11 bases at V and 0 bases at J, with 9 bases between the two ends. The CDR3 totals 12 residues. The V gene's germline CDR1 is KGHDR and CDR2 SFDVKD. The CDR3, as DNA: TGTGCCATCAAGGCGGTGAACACTGAAGCTTTCTTT. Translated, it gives CAIKAVNTEAFF.

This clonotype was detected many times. The CDR3 loop reads CASSRTGADIQYF. The CDR3 DNA is TGTGCCAGCAGCCGAACAGGGGCAGACATTCAGTACTTC. V is TRBV5-4 and J is TRBJ2-4, with TRBD1 identical over 7 bases. J was trimmed by 8 bases and V by 4 bases; bases with no gene match: 6. The CDR3 consists of 13 residues. The germline CDR1 and CDR2 sequences are SGHNT and YYREEE (reference sequence).

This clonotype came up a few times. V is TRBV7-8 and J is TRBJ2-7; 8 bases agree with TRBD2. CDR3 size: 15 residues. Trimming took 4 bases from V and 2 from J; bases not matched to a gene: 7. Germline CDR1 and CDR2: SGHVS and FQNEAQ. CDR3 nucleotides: TGTGCCAGCAGCTACCCGGGAGGGTCCCCCTACGAGCAGTACTTC. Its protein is CASSYPGGSPYEQYF.

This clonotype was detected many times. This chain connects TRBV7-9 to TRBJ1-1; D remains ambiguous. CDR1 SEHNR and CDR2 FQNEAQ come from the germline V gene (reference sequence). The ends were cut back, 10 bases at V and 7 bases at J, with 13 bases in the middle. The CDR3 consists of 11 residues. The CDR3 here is CAIPKLGEAFF. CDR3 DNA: TGTGCCATCCCAAAGTTGGGTGAAGCTTTCTTT.

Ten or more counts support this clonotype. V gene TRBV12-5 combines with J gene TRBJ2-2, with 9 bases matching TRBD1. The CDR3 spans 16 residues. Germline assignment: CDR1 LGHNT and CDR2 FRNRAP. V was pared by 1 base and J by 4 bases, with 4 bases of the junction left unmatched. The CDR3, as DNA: TGTGCTAGTGGTTTGGCGACAGGGGGAGGCACCGGGGAGCTGTTTTTT. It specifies CASGLATGGGTGELFF.

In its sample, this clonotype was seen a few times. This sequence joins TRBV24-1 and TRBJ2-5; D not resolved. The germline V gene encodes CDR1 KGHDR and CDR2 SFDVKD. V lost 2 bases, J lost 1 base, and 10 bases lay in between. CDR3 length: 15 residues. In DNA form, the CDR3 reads TGTGCCACCAGTGATTGGACGGCCAGCCAAGAGACCCAGTACTTC. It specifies CATSDWTASQETQYF.

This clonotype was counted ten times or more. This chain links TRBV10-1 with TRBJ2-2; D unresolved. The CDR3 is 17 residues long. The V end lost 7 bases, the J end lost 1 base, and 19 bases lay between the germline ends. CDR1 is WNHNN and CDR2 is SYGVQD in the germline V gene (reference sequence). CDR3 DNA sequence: TGCGCCAGCACAGGTCCTCCGGCGAAGGAGAACACCGGGGAGCTGTTTTTT. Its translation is CASTGPPAKENTGELFF.

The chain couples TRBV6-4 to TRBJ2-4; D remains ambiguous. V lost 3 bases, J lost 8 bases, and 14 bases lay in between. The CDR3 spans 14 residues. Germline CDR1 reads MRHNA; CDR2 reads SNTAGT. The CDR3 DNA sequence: TGTGCCAGCAGTGAGCACGTGGGCAGGTACATTCAGTACTTC. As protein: CASSEHVGRYIQYF.